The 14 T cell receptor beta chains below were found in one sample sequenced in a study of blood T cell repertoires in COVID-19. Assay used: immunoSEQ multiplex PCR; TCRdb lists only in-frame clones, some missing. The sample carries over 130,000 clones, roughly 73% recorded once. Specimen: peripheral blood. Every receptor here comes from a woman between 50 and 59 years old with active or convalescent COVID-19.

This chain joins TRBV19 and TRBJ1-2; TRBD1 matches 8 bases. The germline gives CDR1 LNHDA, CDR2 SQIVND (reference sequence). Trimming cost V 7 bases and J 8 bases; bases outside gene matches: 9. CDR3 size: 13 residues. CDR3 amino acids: CASTMTGDRGYTF. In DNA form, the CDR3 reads TGTGCCAGTACCATGACAGGGGATCGAGGCTACACCTTC.

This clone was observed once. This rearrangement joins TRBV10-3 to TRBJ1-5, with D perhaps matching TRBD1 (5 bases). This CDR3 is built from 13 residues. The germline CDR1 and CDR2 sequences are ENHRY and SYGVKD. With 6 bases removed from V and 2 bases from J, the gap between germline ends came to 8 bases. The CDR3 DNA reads TGTGCCATCAGGGGGGGAGGCAATCAGCCCCAGCATTTT. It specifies CAIRGGGNQPQHF.

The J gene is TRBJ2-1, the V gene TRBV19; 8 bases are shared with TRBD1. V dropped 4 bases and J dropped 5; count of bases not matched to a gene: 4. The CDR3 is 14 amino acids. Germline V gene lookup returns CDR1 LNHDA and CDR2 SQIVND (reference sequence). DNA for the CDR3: TGTGCCAGTAGTACAGGGGGCTTCGACAATGAGCAGTTCTTC. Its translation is CASSTGGFDNEQFF.

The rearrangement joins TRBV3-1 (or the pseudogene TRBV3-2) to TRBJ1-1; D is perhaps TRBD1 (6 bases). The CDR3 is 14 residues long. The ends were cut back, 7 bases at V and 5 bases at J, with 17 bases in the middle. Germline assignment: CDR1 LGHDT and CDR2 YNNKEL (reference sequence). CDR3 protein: CASTSRGGRTEAFF. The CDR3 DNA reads TGTGCCAGCACCTCAAGGGGGGGTAGGACTGAAGCTTTCTTT.

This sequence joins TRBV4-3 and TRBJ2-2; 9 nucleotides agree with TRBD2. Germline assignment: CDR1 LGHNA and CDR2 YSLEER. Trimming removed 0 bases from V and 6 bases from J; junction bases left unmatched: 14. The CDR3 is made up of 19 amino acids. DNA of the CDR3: TGCGCCAGCAGCCAAGATCTGGCTAGCGGGGTATCCATGCCCGGGGAGCTGTTTTTT. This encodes CASSQDLASGVSMPGELFF.

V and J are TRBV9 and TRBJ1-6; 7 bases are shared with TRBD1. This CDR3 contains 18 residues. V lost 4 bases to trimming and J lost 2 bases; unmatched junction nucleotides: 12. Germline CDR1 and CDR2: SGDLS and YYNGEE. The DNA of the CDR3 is TGTGCCAGCAGCCCATCACCCACAGGGGTGACCTATAATTCACCCCTCCACTTT. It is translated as CASSPSPTGVTYNSPLHF. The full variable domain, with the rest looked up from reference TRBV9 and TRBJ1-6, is DSGVTQTPKHLITATGQRVTLRCSPRSGDLSVYWYQQSLDQGLQFLIQYYNGEERAKGNILERFSAQQFPDLHSELNLSSLELGDSALYFCASSPSPTGVTYNSPLHFGNGTRLTVT.

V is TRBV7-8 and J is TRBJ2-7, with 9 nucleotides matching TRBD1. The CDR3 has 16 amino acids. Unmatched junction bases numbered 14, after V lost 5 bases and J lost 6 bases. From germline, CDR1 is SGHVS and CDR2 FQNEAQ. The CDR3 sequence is CASSPRGGTGFGEQYF. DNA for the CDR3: TGTGCCAGCAGCCCTAGGGGGGGGACAGGGTTTGGCGAGCAGTACTTC.

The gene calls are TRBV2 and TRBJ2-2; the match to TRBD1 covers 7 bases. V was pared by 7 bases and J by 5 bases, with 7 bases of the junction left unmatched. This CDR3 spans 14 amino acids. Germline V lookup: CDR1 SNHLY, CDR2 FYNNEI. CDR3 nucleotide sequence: TGTGCCAGCACCGACAGGGCAGTTACCGGGGAGCTGTTTTTT. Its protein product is CASTDRAVTGELFF.

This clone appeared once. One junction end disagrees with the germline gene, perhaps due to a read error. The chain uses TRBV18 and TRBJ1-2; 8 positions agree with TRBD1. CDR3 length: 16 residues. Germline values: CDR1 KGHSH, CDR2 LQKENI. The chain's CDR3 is CASSPGLAPGQVLSNF. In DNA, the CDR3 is TGTGCCAGCTCACCAGGCCTGGCTCCGGGACAGGTCCTCTCGAACTTC. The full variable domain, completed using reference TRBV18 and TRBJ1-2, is NAGVMQNPRHLVRRRGQEARLRCSPMKGHSHVYWYRQLPEEGLKFMVYLQKENIIDESGMPKERFSAEFPKEGPSILRIQQVVRGDSAAYFCASSPGLAPGQVLSNFGSGTRLTVV.

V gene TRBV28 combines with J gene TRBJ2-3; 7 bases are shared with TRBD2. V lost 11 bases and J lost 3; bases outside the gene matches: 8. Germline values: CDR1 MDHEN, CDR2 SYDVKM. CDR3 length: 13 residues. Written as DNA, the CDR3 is TGTGCCGCCGGGGGGAGAGGGACAGATACGCAGTATTTT. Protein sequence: CAAGGRGTDTQYF.

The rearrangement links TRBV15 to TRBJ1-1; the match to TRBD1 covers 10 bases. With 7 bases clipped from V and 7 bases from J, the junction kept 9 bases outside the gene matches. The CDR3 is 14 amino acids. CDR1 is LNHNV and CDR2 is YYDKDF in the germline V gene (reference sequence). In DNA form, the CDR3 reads TGTGCCACCACCGTGGACAGGGGGATCGGTGAAGCTTTCTTT. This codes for CATTVDRGIGEAFF.

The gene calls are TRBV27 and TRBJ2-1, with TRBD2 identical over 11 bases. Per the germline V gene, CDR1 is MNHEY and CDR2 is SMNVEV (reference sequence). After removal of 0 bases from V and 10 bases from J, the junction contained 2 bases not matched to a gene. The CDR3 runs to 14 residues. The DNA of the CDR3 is TGTGCCAGCAGTTTATCTCGGACTAGCGGGGAGCAGTTCTTC. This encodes CASSLSRTSGEQFF.

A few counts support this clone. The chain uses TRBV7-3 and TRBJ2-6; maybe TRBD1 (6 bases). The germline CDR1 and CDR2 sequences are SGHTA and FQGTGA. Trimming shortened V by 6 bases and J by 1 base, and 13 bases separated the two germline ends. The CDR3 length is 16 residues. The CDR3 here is CASSRDTTSGANVLTF. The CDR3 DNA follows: TGTGCCAGCAGTCGGGACACAACTTCTGGGGCCAACGTCCTGACTTTC.

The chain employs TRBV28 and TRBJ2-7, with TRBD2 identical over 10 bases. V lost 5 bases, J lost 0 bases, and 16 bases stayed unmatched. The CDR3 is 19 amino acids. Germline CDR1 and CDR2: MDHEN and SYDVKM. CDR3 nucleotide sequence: TGTGCCAGCAGTCTTTGGGCTAGCGGGAGCGTAGGCACCTCCTACGAGCAGTACTTC. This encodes CASSLWASGSVGTSYEQYF.